This TCR beta chain was sequenced during a study of T cells in Graves' hyperthyroidism and ophthalmopathy. This clonotype was picked up many times. RNA transcripts were the template for amplifying TCR beta CDR3 regions. The HTBI set primed first-round TCR CDR3 RT-PCR. Each CDR3 protein is one row after TCRdb ran MiXCR on the multiplex PCR reads. The sample has over 450,000 distinct CDR3 sequences, 17% seen once. Ophthalmopathy patients showed a Clinical Activity Score of at least 3, NOSPECS grade of at least 4 and duration under 3 months. Trimming left V 4 bases short and J 0 bases short, with 6 bases between. Germline lookup yields CDR1 SGHDT and CDR2 YYEEEE. CDR3 size: 13 residues.

The sample taken for sequencing was blood. The V and J genes are TRBV5-6 and TRBJ2-3; no clear D. The sequence was obtained from a woman under 30 with Graves' ophthalmopathy. Here the CDR3 reads CASSRISTDTQYF. The DNA for the CDR3 is TGTGCCAGCAGCCGGATCAGCACAGATACGCAGTATTTT. Full variable domain (outside the CDR3, taken from reference TRBV5-6 and TRBJ2-3): DAGVTQSPTHLIKTRGQQVTLRCSPKSGHDTVSWYQQALGQGPQFIFQYYEEEERQRGNFPDRFSGHQFPNYSSELNVNALLLGDSALYLCASSRISTDTQYFGPGTRLTVL.